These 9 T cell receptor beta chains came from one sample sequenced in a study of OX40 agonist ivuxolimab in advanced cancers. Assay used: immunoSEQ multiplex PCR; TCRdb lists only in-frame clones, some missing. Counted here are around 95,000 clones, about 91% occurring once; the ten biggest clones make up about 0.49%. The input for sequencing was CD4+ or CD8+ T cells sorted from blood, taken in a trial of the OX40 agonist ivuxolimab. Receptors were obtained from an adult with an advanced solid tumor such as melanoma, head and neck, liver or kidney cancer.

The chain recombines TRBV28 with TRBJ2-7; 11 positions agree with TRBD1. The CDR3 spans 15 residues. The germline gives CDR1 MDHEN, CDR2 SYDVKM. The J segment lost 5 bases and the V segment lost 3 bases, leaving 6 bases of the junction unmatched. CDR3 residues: CASSFVGQGGNEQYF. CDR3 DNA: TGTGCCAGCAGTTTCGTGGGACAGGGGGGAAACGAGCAGTACTTC.

The CDR3 is CASSPSFREGSPRDNEQFF. The CDR3, as DNA: TGTGCCAGCTCACCATCATTCCGGGAGGGAAGCCCGAGGGACAATGAGCAGTTCTTC. The chain couples TRBV18 to TRBJ2-1, with 8 bases fitting TRBD2. Germline V gives CDR1 KGHSH, CDR2 LQKENI. This CDR3 region has 19 residues. Germline trimming cut 2 bases from V and 5 bases from J; bases unmatched to any gene: 17.

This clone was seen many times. The CDR3 reads CASWTGSNQPQHF. DNA of the CDR3: TGTGCCAGCTGGACAGGAAGCAATCAGCCCCAGCATTTT. The chain is built from TRBV2 and TRBJ1-5, with 7 bases fitting TRBD1. Unmatched junction bases numbered 2, after V lost 8 bases and J lost 1 base. The CDR3 loop spans 13 amino acids. Germline CDR1 is SNHLY and CDR2 is FYNNEI.

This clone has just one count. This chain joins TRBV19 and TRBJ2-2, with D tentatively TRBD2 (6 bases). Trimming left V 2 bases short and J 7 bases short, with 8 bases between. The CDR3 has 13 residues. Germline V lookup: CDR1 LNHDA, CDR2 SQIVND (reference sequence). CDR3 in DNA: TGTGCCAGTAGTATACGGGAGATCGGGGAGCTGTTTTTT. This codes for CASSIREIGELFF.

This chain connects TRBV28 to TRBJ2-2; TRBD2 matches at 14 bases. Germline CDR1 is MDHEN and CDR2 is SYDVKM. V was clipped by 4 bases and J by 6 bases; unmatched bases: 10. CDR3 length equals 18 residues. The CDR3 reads CASSSPGLAGGWSGELFF. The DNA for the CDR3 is TGTGCCAGCAGTTCCCCAGGACTAGCGGGAGGTTGGTCCGGGGAGCTGTTTTTT.

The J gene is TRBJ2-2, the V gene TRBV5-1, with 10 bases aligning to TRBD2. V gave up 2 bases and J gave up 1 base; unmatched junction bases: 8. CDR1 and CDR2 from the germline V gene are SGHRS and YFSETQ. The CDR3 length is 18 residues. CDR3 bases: TGCGCCAGCAGCTTAAGGACTAGCGGACCCGGGAACACCGGGGAGCTGTTTTTT. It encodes CASSLRTSGPGNTGELFF.

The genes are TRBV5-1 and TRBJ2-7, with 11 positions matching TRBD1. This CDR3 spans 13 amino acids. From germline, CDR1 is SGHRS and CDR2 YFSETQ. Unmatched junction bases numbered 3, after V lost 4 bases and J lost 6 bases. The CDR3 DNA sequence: TGCGCCAGCAGCCTGGACAGGGGGCGCGAGCAGTACTTC. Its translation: CASSLDRGREQYF.

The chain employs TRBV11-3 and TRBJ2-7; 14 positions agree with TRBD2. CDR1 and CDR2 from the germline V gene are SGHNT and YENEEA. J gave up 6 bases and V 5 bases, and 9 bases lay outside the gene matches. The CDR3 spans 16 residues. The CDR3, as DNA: TGTGCCAGCAGCCGTGATTGGACTAGCGGGAGGAGCGAGCAGTACTTC. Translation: CASSRDWTSGRSEQYF.

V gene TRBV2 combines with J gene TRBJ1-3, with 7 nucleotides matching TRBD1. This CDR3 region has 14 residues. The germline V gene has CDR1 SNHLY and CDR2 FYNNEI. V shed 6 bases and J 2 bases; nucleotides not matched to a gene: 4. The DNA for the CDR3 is TGTGCCAGCAGGACAGGGTGGACTGGAAACACCATATATTTT. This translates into CASRTGWTGNTIYF.